This T cell receptor beta chain stems from a study of cytotoxic CD8 clonotypes in ibrutinib-treated CLL (dated by TCRdb to the early 2020s). Looking at the study overall: The cohort had 11 relapsed/refractory and around 15 treatment-naive patients; fewer than 18 were IGHV unmutated. Partial responses were observed in roughly 24 patients and complete responses in 2; after a median follow-up of roughly 72 months, remission was maintained in approximately 15 patients and progression was observed in approximately 12. Samples at response were collected after a median of about 12 months of treatment, with a range of about 6 to 40 months. Samples averaged approximately 260,000 productive templates and 94,082 productive rearrangements. Longitudinal samples were obtainable from 26 of the 86 participants in the trial. Cryopreserved peripheral blood mononuclear cells were obtained before treatment, at response, and at either sustained remission or disease progression. Every sample from remission and from progressive disease was obtained while the patients were still on ibrutinib.

The table lists this clone with a few counts. The antigen it recognizes is unknown. No much larger clonotype is one base removed from it; base qualities were not supplied. For TCR beta library preparation, about 2.2 micrograms of genomic DNA was extracted from cryopreserved PBMCs. High-throughput TCR beta sequencing was performed on longitudinal blood samples from CLL patients receiving ibrutinib monotherapy. The patients took part in an open-label, single-center phase 2 trial of ibrutinib monotherapy. What the authors observed across the whole study: Sampling times were not matched between sustained-remission and progressing patients, and lymph node repertoires were not studied. At baseline, clonality was higher than in age-matched healthy donors and showed a strong correlation with circulating CD8+ T-cell counts. Clonality increased at ibrutinib response, stayed stable in sustained remission, and fell back toward baseline at progression. Public clonotypes were rare and either shrank or stayed stable during treatment, and the rise in clonality at ibrutinib response reflected expansion of private clonotypes.

The CDR3 holds 13 amino acids from the cysteine to the phenylalanine. CDR3 DNA is the only sequence kept; it has 39 bases, read in frame from the first base. From a lookup of the germline V gene, CDR1 and CDR2 are SGHTA and FQGNSA. V and J lose 4 bases and 5 bases, and a span of 9 bases separates them. On a MiSeq, deep resolution sequencing aimed for a depth between 1 in 1 million and 1 in 200,000 T cells, with each clonotype covered 10x on average. The immunoSEQ hsTCRB Kit was used to generate the TCR beta libraries. As for the original processing: Data were analyzed with ImmunoSEQ Data Assistant and ImmunoSEQ Analyzer, with V, D and J genes assigned per IMGT definitions. Clonality, which ranges from 0 to 1, was calculated by subtracting the normalized Shannon entropy of productive rearrangement frequencies from one. Only overrepresented clonotypes making up at least 0.05% of the repertoire of each patient were included in the public clonotype analysis. Thirteen repertoires from age-matched healthy donors, obtained from immuneACCESS, served as clonality controls. TCRdb limited this immuneACCESS table to in-frame rearrangements with V and J called. A share of clones is missing; checked studies link under half to unresolved V genes, and the rest is unexplained. V, J and clone size derive from that table, while D and trimming were established from the DNA sequence. This sample comprises about 140,000 clones, around 80% of them detected only once. 6% to 9.5% of the sample comes from the top ten.

The chain links TRBV7-2 with TRBJ2-1; the D gene assignment is ambiguous. This receptor was taken from a human donor with chronic lymphocytic leukemia. The specimen comprised PBMCs, sampled after 36 months of ibrutinib treatment. The encoded CDR3 is CASSSTRHNEQFF. The DNA is as follows: TGTGCCAGCAGCTCGACGCGGCACAATGAGCAGTTCTTC.